This record looks at one T cell receptor (beta chain) sequence and its context. Its antigen is currently unknown. The record originates from a study of T cell responses to AZD1222 COVID-19 vaccine. Study-level points and caveats: Among vaccine-associated CD4 TCRs, coverage spanned spike, with dominance at 160-218 and 743-854. Breadth and depth of Spike-specific TCRs rose after two AZD1222 doses. Repertoires were obtained only post-peak T cell response.

V was cut by 6 bases and J by 1 base, with 9 bases left in between. The CDR3 sequence is 12 residues long. CDR1 SQVTM and CDR2 ANQGSEA come from the germline V gene. TCRdb keeps only in-frame clones here, not all; method: immunoSEQ multiplex PCR. The sample comprises around 100,000 clones, approximately 89% of which are singletons, and approximately 6.9% rests with the top ten. The specimen was peripheral blood, collected 28 days after the second AZD1222 dose. The source is an adult who received the AZD1222 COVID-19 vaccine. V usage is TRBV29-1 and J usage is TRBJ1-2; D is unclear. The CDR3: CSVSENNYGYTF. The CDR3 DNA reads as TGCAGCGTATCCGAAAATAACTATGGCTACACCTTC.